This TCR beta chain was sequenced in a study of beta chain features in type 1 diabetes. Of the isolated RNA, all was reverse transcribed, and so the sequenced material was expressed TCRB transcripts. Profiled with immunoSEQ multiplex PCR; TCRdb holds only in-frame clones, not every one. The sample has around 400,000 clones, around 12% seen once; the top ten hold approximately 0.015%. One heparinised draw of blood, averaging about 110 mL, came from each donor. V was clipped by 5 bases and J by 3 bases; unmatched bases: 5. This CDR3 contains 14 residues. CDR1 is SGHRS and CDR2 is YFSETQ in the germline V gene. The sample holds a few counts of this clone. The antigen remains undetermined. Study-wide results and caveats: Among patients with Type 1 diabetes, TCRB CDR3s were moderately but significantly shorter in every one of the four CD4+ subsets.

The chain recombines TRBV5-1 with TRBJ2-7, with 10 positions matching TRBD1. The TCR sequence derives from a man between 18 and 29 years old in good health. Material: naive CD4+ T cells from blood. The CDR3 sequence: CASRGQGGGYEQYF. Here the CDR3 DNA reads TGCGCCAGCAGAGGACAGGGGGGAGGCTACGAGCAGTACTTC.